This TCR beta chain is from a study of Ad26.COV2.S vaccination and SARS-CoV-2 variants. Overall study results and limits: Similar non-spike TCR breadth was observed in recipients of vaccine and of placebo. The placebo group had lower spike-specific TCR breadth than the vaccine recipients did.

Regarding this clone: Its antigen remains unidentified.

Treatment described: approximately 18 received Ad26.COV2.S at low or high dose, single or two shots; 5 received placebo; per-sample allocation not given. Day 63 following the first vaccine or placebo injection was when the samples were taken. Boston provided a donor who was an adult aged 18-55 years. Produced via immunoSEQ multiplex PCR; TCRdb's table is partial and in-frame only. The sample records approximately 340,000 clones, around 84% being singletons. CDR1 SGHNT and CDR2 YYREEE come from the germline V gene (reference sequence). V was clipped by 6 bases and J by 1 base, with 13 bases between them. CDR3 length equals 14 residues.

The receptor was isolated from a person between 18 and 59 years old who received the Ad26.COV2.S COVID-19 vaccine or a placebo. Source: peripheral blood, taken in a trial of Ad26.COV2.S vaccine versus placebo. The V gene is TRBV5-4, the J gene TRBJ1-1; D perhaps matches TRBD1 (6 bases). CDR3 amino acids: CASKTGGRNTEAFF. The CDR3 DNA follows: TGTGCCAGCAAAACGGGGGGGCGGAACACTGAAGCTTTCTTT.